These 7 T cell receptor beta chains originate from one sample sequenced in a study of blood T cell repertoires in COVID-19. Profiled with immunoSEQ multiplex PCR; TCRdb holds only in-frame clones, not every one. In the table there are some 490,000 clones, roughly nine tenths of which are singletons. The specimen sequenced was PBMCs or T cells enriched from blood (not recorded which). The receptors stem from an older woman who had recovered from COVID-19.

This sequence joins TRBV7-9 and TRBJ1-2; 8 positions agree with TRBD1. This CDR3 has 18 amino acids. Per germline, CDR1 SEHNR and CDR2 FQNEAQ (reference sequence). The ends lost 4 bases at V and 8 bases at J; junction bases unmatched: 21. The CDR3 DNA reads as TGTGCCAGCAGCTCGCGCCCTTCAGGGACAGGTCATCGTGGGGGCTACACCTTC. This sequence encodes CASSSRPSGTGHRGGYTF.

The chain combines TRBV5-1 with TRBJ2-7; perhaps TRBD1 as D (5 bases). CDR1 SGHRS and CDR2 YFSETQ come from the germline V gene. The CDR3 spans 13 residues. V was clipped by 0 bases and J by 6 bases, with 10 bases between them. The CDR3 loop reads CASSLESGIEQYF. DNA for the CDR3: TGCGCCAGCAGCTTGGAGTCAGGGATCGAGCAGTACTTC.

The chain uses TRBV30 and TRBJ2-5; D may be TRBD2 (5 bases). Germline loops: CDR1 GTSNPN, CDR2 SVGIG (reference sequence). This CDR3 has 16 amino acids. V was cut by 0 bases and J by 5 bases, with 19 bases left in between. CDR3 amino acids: CAWSVKLSGVRETQYF. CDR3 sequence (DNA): TGTGCCTGGAGTGTTAAATTATCCGGGGTGAGGGAGACCCAGTACTTC.

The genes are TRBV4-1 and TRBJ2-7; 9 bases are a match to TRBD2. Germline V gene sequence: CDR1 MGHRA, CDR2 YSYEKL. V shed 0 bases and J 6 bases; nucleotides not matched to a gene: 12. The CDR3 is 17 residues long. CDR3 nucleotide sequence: TGCGCCAGCAGCCAAGATTTGGTAGCGGGGGATCTCGGCGAGCAGTACTTC. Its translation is CASSQDLVAGDLGEQYF.

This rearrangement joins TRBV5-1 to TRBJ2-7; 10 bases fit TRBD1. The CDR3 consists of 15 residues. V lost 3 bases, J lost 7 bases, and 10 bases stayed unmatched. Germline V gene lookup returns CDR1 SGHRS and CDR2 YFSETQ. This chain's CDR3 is CASSSPGTGELEQYF. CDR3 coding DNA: TGCGCCAGCAGCTCTCCCGGGACAGGGGAGTTAGAGCAGTACTTC.

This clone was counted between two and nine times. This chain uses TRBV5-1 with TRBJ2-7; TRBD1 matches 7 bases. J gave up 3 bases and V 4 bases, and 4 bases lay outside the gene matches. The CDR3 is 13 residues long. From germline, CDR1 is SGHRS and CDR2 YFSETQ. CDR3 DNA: TGCGCCAGCAGCCCCGGACAGGACTACGAGCAGTACTTC. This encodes CASSPGQDYEQYF.

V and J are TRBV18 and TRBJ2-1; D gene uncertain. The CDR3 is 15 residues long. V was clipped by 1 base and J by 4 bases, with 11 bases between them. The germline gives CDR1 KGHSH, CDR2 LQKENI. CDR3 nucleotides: TGTGCCAGCTCACCACGAAGAGTCGATTACAATGAGCAGTTCTTC. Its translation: CASSPRRVDYNEQFF.